This is a list of T cell receptor beta chains from one sample in a study of early T cells in non-severe SARS-CoV-2 infection. A single record per CDR3 protein comes from TCRdb applying MiXCR to the 5' RACE reads. Here the sample spans around 53,000 distinct CDR3 sequences, 12% being singletons. The sequencing sample was made of whole blood. These receptor sequences come from an adult who was a healthcare worker with PCR-confirmed SARS-CoV-2 infection or an uninfected control (not recorded which). The CDR3 runs from the conserved cysteine through the conserved F or W. The order of the fields is J gene, V gene, D gene, clone size, CDR3 protein, CDR3 DNA. D genes are given only for firm matches. Only some rows state a clone size, as once, few, many or a class for expanded clones.

j_call: TRBJ2-2; v_call: TRBV6-4; d_call: NA; clone_size: few; cdr3_aa: CASSDSGNTGELFF; cdr3_nt: TGTGCCAGCAGTGACTCAGGGAACACCGGGGAGCTGTTTTTT
j_call: TRBJ2-5; v_call: TRBV30; d_call: TRBD2; clone_size: NA; cdr3_aa: CAWSVVRGETQYF; cdr3_nt: TGTGCCTGGAGTGTTGTGCGGGGGGAGACCCAGTACTTC
j_call: TRBJ2-7; v_call: TRBV6-2/TRBV6-3; d_call: TRBD1; clone_size: many; cdr3_aa: CASRRTGGWEQYF; cdr3_nt: TGTGCCAGCAGACGGACAGGGGGCTGGGAGCAGTACTTC
j_call: TRBJ2-7; v_call: TRBV27; d_call: NA; clone_size: many; cdr3_aa: CASSLSGVSYEQYF; cdr3_nt: TGTGCCAGCAGTTTGTCCGGGGTGTCCTACGAGCAGTACTTC
j_call: TRBJ2-7; v_call: TRBV10-3; d_call: TRBD2; clone_size: few; cdr3_aa: CAISETSGSSYEQYF; cdr3_nt: TGTGCCATCAGTGAGACTAGCGGGAGCTCCTACGAGCAGTACTTC
j_call: TRBJ2-2; v_call: TRBV11-3; d_call: NA; clone_size: many; cdr3_aa: CASSLYRNTGELFF; cdr3_nt: TGTGCCAGCAGCTTGTACAGAAACACCGGGGAGCTGTTTTTT
j_call: TRBJ2-3; v_call: TRBV20-1; d_call: NA; clone_size: many; cdr3_aa: CSARDRRTSAHTDTQYF; cdr3_nt: TGCAGTGCTAGAGATCGGAGGACTTCGGCCCACACAGATACGCAGTATTTT
j_call: TRBJ2-1; v_call: TRBV4-1; d_call: TRBD2; clone_size: NA; cdr3_aa: CASSQVYGSGGAQFF; cdr3_nt: TGCGCCAGCAGCCAAGTCTATGGTAGCGGGGGGGCACAGTTCTTC
j_call: TRBJ1-6; v_call: TRBV7-9; d_call: TRBD1; clone_size: many; cdr3_aa: CASSLKQGTVSPLHF; cdr3_nt: TGTGCCAGCAGCTTAAAACAGGGGACCGTGTCACCCCTCCACTTT
j_call: TRBJ1-4; v_call: TRBV6-1; d_call: NA; clone_size: few; cdr3_aa: CASSEGLGGATNEKLFF; cdr3_nt: TGTGCCAGCAGTGAAGGGCTTGGCGGGGCAACTAATGAAAAACTGTTTTTT
j_call: TRBJ2-1; v_call: TRBV9; d_call: TRBD2; clone_size: many; cdr3_aa: CASSVGQAGGKNEQFF; cdr3_nt: TGTGCCAGCAGCGTAGGACAAGCGGGAGGGAAAAATGAGCAGTTCTTC
j_call: TRBJ1-2; v_call: TRBV20-1; d_call: NA; clone_size: few; cdr3_aa: CSASTGLIGYTF; cdr3_nt: TGCAGTGCTAGCACAGGGTTAATTGGCTACACCTTC
j_call: TRBJ2-5; v_call: TRBV20-1; d_call: TRBD2; clone_size: NA; cdr3_aa: CSTHLAGGMETQYF; cdr3_nt: TGCAGTACACATTTAGCGGGGGGAATGGAGACCCAGTACTTC
j_call: TRBJ1-5; v_call: TRBV12-3/TRBV12-4; d_call: NA; clone_size: few; cdr3_aa: CASSLAGGSNQPQHF; cdr3_nt: TGTGCCAGCAGTTTAGCGGGGGGGAGCAATCAGCCCCAGCATTTT
j_call: TRBJ2-2; v_call: TRBV2; d_call: NA; clone_size: few; cdr3_aa: CASREGRLPGELFF; cdr3_nt: TGTGCCAGCAGAGAGGGACGGCTTCCTGGGGAGCTGTTTTTT
j_call: TRBJ2-1; v_call: TRBV2; d_call: TRBD2; clone_size: NA; cdr3_aa: CASRPRLAESSYNEQFF; cdr3_nt: TGTGCCAGCAGACCAAGACTAGCGGAGAGCTCCTACAATGAGCAGTTCTTC
j_call: TRBJ2-3; v_call: TRBV24-1; d_call: TRBD1; clone_size: many; cdr3_aa: CATSDGQGDTQYF; cdr3_nt: TGTGCCACCAGTGACGGACAGGGGGATACGCAGTATTTT
j_call: TRBJ1-1; v_call: TRBV7-3; d_call: NA; clone_size: many; cdr3_aa: CASSITGNPSREAFF; cdr3_nt: TGTGCCAGCAGCATAACCGGGAACCCGAGCCGGGAGGCTTTCTTT
j_call: TRBJ1-2; v_call: TRBV20-1; d_call: NA; clone_size: few; cdr3_aa: CSAEGPHTYGYTF; cdr3_nt: TGCAGTGCTGAGGGACCGCACACCTATGGCTACACCTTC
j_call: TRBJ2-1; v_call: TRBV7-7; d_call: TRBD2; clone_size: NA; cdr3_aa: CASSWGLVDNEQFF; cdr3_nt: TGTGCTAGCAGCTGGGGACTAGTTGACAATGAGCAGTTCTTC
j_call: TRBJ1-4; v_call: TRBV4-3; d_call: NA; clone_size: NA; cdr3_aa: CASSQALQATNEKLFF; cdr3_nt: TGCGCCAGCAGCCAGGCCCTACAGGCAACTAATGAAAAACTGTTTTTT
j_call: TRBJ2-7; v_call: TRBV7-2; d_call: NA; clone_size: NA; cdr3_aa: CASSSNREAYEQYF; cdr3_nt: TGTGCCAGCAGCTCGAACAGGGAGGCCTACGAGCAGTACTTC
j_call: TRBJ1-1; v_call: TRBV5-1; d_call: TRBD1; clone_size: NA; cdr3_aa: CASSILDRGNTEAFF; cdr3_nt: TGCGCCAGCAGCATTTTAGACAGGGGGAACACTGAAGCTTTCTTT
j_call: TRBJ2-7; v_call: TRBV2; d_call: NA; clone_size: NA; cdr3_aa: CASSEALTVLTYEQYF; cdr3_nt: TGTGCCAGCAGTGAAGCGCTTACGGTTCTCACCTACGAGCAGTACTTC
j_call: TRBJ1-1; v_call: TRBV12-3/TRBV12-4; d_call: TRBD1; clone_size: few; cdr3_aa: CASSLLGTESEAFF; cdr3_nt: TGTGCCAGCAGCCTCCTAGGGACAGAAAGTGAAGCTTTCTTT
j_call: TRBJ1-4; v_call: TRBV11-2; d_call: NA; clone_size: NA; cdr3_aa: CASSLDRQRRLNFEKLFF; cdr3_nt: TGTGCCAGCAGCTTAGATCGACAGCGCCGATTGAACTTTGAAAAACTGTTTTTT
j_call: TRBJ2-5; v_call: TRBV20-1; d_call: TRBD1; clone_size: many; cdr3_aa: CSASPGQGKKTQYF; cdr3_nt: TGCAGTGCGTCTCCGGGACAGGGTAAGAAGACCCAGTACTTC
j_call: TRBJ2-7; v_call: TRBV7-6; d_call: NA; clone_size: NA; cdr3_aa: CASSGSAYEQYF; cdr3_nt: TGTGCCAGCTCAGGTAGCGCCTACGAGCAGTACTTC
j_call: TRBJ2-7; v_call: TRBV20-1; d_call: TRBD2; clone_size: few; cdr3_aa: CSARLTGLAPYEQYF; cdr3_nt: TGCAGTGCTAGACTAACCGGACTAGCCCCATACGAGCAGTACTTC
j_call: TRBJ2-2; v_call: TRBV4-2; d_call: NA; clone_size: many; cdr3_aa: CASARAALNTGELFF; cdr3_nt: TGTGCCAGCGCTCGGGCAGCTCTTAACACCGGGGAGCTGTTTTTT
j_call: TRBJ2-1; v_call: TRBV7-3; d_call: TRBD2; clone_size: many; cdr3_aa: CASSLERGRYEQFF; cdr3_nt: TGTGCCAGCAGCTTAGAGCGGGGCCGGTATGAGCAGTTCTTC
j_call: TRBJ1-4; v_call: TRBV6-5; d_call: TRBD1; clone_size: NA; cdr3_aa: CASSYPDRGRVNEKLFF; cdr3_nt: TGTGCCAGCAGTTACCCTGACAGGGGGCGAGTGAATGAAAAACTGTTTTTT
j_call: TRBJ1-6; v_call: TRBV27; d_call: NA; clone_size: few; cdr3_aa: CASRGRSYNSPLHF; cdr3_nt: TGTGCCAGCAGGGGCCGCTCCTATAATTCACCCCTCCACTTT
j_call: TRBJ1-4; v_call: TRBV18; d_call: NA; clone_size: many; cdr3_aa: CASSPYRDEKLFF; cdr3_nt: TGTGCCAGCTCACCGTACAGGGATGAAAAACTGTTTTTT
j_call: TRBJ1-2; v_call: TRBV4-3; d_call: NA; clone_size: few; cdr3_aa: CASSQDPDGTYGYTF; cdr3_nt: TGCGCCAGCAGCCAAGATCCAGACGGGACCTATGGCTACACCTTC
j_call: TRBJ2-5; v_call: TRBV28; d_call: NA; clone_size: many; cdr3_aa: CASSKALDYGETQYF; cdr3_nt: TGTGCCAGCAGCAAGGCATTGGATTACGGGGAGACCCAGTACTTC
j_call: TRBJ2-1; v_call: TRBV7-9; d_call: TRBD2; clone_size: NA; cdr3_aa: CASSPALAGVGNEQFF; cdr3_nt: TGTGCCAGCAGCCCCGCCCTAGCGGGAGTGGGTAATGAGCAGTTCTTC
j_call: TRBJ2-3; v_call: TRBV4-3; d_call: NA; clone_size: NA; cdr3_aa: CASSHAWKRDTQYF; cdr3_nt: TGCGCCAGCAGCCATGCCTGGAAGAGGGATACGCAGTATTTT
j_call: TRBJ2-5; v_call: TRBV5-8; d_call: NA; clone_size: NA; cdr3_aa: CASSLSTSRGETQYF; cdr3_nt: TGTGCCAGCAGCTTGTCCACTAGCAGGGGCGAGACCCAGTACTTC
j_call: TRBJ2-2; v_call: TRBV20-1; d_call: NA; clone_size: few; cdr3_aa: CSAAGTENTGELFF; cdr3_nt: TGCAGTGCTGCCGGGACCGAGAACACCGGGGAGCTGTTTTTT
j_call: TRBJ1-1; v_call: TRBV5-1; d_call: NA; clone_size: NA; cdr3_aa: CASSFRGAGTEAFF; cdr3_nt: TGCGCCAGCAGCTTTCGGGGCGCGGGAACTGAAGCTTTCTTT
j_call: TRBJ2-1; v_call: TRBV7-8; d_call: TRBD2; clone_size: NA; cdr3_aa: CASSLARSLAGDNEQFF; cdr3_nt: TGTGCCAGCAGCTTAGCGCGGTCACTAGCGGGAGATAATGAGCAGTTCTTC
j_call: TRBJ2-2; v_call: TRBV10-2; d_call: NA; clone_size: NA; cdr3_aa: CASSEPGLSRGELFF; cdr3_nt: TGCGCCAGCAGTGAGCCGGGACTCTCCAGGGGGGAGCTGTTTTTT
j_call: TRBJ2-7; v_call: TRBV6-1; d_call: TRBD2; clone_size: NA; cdr3_aa: CASTYSGGAREQYF; cdr3_nt: TGTGCCAGCACGTACAGCGGGGGGGCAAGAGAGCAGTACTTC
j_call: TRBJ2-2; v_call: TRBV30; d_call: TRBD2; clone_size: NA; cdr3_aa: CAWGAGDANTGELFF; cdr3_nt: TGTGCCTGGGGAGCGGGGGACGCGAACACCGGGGAGCTGTTTTTT
j_call: TRBJ1-6; v_call: TRBV7-6; d_call: TRBD1; clone_size: many; cdr3_aa: CASSRTGDGISSPLHF; cdr3_nt: TGTGCCAGCAGTCGGACAGGGGACGGGATTAGTTCACCCCTCCACTTT
j_call: TRBJ1-1; v_call: TRBV29-1; d_call: TRBD1; clone_size: many; cdr3_aa: CSVGKGGQGNTEAFF; cdr3_nt: TGCAGCGTTGGAAAGGGGGGACAGGGGAATACTGAAGCTTTCTTT
j_call: TRBJ1-2; v_call: TRBV3-1; d_call: TRBD1; clone_size: medium-sized; cdr3_aa: CASSQGTGAYYGYTF; cdr3_nt: TGTGCCAGCAGCCAAGGAACAGGGGCCTACTATGGCTACACCTTC
j_call: TRBJ2-2; v_call: TRBV5-1; d_call: NA; clone_size: few; cdr3_aa: CASSSPGLRTTGELFF; cdr3_nt: TGCGCCAGCAGCTCTCCGGGCCTAAGGACCACCGGGGAGCTGTTTTTT
j_call: TRBJ2-5; v_call: TRBV7-2; d_call: NA; clone_size: NA; cdr3_aa: CASSISARGTQYF; cdr3_nt: TGTGCCAGCAGCATTAGCGCCCGGGGGACCCAGTACTTC
j_call: TRBJ2-3; v_call: TRBV6-4; d_call: TRBD2; clone_size: NA; cdr3_aa: CASRGNLLADTQYF; cdr3_nt: TGTGCCAGCCGGGGGAATTTACTAGCGGATACGCAGTATTTT
j_call: TRBJ2-1; v_call: TRBV19; d_call: NA; clone_size: many; cdr3_aa: CASSMTRERKFF; cdr3_nt: TGTGCCAGTAGTATGACCAGGGAGAGGAAGTTCTTC